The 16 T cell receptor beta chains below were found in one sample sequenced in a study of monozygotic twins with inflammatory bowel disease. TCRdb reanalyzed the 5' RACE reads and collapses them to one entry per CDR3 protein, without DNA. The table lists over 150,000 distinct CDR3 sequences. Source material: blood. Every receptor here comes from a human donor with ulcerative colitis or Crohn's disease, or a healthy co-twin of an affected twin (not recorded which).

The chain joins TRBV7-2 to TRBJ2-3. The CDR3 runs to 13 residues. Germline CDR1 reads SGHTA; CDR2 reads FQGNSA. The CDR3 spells CASSLTGADTQYF.

The CDR3 spells CASSLDLYQETQYF. The rearrangement joins TRBV5-1 to TRBJ2-5. CDR3 length: 14 amino acids. Germline V CDR1 and CDR2: SGHRS, YFSETQ. The full variable domain, in which reference TRBV5-1 and TRBJ2-5 provide the parts outside the CDR3, is KAGVTQTPRYLIKTRGQQVTLSCSPISGHRSVSWYQQTPGQGLQFLFEYFSETQRNKGNFPGRFSGRQFSNSRSEMNVSTLELGDSALYLCASSLDLYQETQYFGPGTRLLVL.

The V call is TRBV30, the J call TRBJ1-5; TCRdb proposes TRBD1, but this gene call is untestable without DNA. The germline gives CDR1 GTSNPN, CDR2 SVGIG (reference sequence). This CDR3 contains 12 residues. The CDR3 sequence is CAWSVPGQPQHF.

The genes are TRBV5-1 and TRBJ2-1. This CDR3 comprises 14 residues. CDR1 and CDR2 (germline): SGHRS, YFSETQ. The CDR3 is CASSLESGYNEQFF.

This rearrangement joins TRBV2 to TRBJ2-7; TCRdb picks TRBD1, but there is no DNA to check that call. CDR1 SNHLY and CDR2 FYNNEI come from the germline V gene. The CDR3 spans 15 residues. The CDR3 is CASLTGTVPSYEQYF.

The chain's CDR3 is CASSLAERSLRGTGDSYEQYF. The V call is TRBV5-6, the J call TRBJ2-7; absent DNA, TCRdb's TRBD1 call cannot be checked. There are 21 residues in the CDR3. Germline V gene data show CDR1 as SGHDT and CDR2 as YYEEEE. Full variable domain (remainder filled in from reference TRBV5-6 and TRBJ2-7): DAGVTQSPTHLIKTRGQQVTLRCSPKSGHDTVSWYQQALGQGPQFIFQYYEEEERQRGNFPDRFSGHQFPNYSSELNVNALLLGDSALYLCASSLAERSLRGTGDSYEQYFGPGTRLTVT.

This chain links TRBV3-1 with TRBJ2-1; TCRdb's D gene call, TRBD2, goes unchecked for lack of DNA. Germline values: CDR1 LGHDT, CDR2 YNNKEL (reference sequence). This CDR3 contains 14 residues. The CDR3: CASSQDPSSGEQFF.

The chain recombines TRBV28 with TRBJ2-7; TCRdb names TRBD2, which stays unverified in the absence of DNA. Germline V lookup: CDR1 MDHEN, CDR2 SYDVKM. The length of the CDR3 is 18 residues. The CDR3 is CASSPSILSRTAIYEQYF.

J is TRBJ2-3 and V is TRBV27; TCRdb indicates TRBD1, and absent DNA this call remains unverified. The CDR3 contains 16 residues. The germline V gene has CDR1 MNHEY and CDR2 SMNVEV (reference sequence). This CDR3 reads CASSALGVALTDTQYF.

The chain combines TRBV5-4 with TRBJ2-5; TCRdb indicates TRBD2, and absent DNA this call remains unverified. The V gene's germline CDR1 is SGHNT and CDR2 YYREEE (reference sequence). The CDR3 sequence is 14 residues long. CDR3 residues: CASSVTSREETQYF.

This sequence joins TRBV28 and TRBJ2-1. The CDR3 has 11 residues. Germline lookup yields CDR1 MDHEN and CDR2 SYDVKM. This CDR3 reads CASRLLNEQFF.

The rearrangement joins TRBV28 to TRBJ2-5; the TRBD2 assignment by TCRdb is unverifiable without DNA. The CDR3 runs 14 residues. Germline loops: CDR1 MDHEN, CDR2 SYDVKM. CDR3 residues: CASRLAGVTETQYF.

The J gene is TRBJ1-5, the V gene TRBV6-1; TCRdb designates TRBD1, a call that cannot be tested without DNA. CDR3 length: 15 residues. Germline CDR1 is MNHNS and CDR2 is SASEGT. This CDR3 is CASRRQGPSNQPQHF.

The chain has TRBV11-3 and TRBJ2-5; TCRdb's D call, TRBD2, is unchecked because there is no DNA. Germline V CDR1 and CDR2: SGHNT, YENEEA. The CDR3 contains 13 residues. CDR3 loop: CASRPAGGGTQYF. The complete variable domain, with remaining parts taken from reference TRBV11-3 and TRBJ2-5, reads EAGVVQSPRYKIIEKKQPVAFWCNPISGHNTLYWYLQNLGQGPELLIRYENEEAVDDSQLPKDRFSAERLKGVDSTLKIQPAELGDSAVYLCASRPAGGGTQYFGPGTRLLVL.

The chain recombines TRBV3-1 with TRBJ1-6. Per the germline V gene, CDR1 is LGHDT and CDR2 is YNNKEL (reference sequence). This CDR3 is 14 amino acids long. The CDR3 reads CASSHWQANSPLHF.

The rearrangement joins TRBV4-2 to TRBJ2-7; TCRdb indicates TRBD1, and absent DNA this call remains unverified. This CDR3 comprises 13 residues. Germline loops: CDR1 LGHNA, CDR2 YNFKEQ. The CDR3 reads CASSPGQTYEQYF.